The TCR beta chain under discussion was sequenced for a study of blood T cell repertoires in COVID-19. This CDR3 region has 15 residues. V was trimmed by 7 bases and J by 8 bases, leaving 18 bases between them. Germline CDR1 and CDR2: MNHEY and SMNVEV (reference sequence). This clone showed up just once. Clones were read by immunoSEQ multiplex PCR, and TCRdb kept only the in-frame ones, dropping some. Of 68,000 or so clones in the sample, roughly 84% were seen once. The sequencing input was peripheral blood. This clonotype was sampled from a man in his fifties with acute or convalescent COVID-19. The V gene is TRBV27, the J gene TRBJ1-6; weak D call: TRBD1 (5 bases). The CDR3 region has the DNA TGTGCCAGCACCTGGCAGGCGGGGCGGGATTCACCCCTCCACTTT. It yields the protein CASTWQAGRDSPLHF.